This entry concerns a single T cell receptor beta chain. Other DNA sequences within the sample encode an identical CDR3. Only in-frame clones appear in the TCRdb table, and some are missing; sequencing was by immunoSEQ multiplex PCR. The sample consists of some 720,000 clones, roughly 90% of them appearing once. The data belong to a study of shared T cell receptors in the human thymus. The same specimen was also included in a second study, on human thymus T cells. That source notes: Donors consisted of healthy Finnish infants (having corrective surgery for congenital heart defects). Resections were taken during corrective heart surgery, and the thymus tissue came from these. V and J gene usage appeared biased in thymic and blood repertoires. The related literature has documented a marked overlap of thymic repertoires among unrelated individuals.

The sequenced sample consisted of thymocytes. The TCR originated in a boy in the first two years of life with a congenital heart defect.

CDR3 coding DNA: TGTGCCAGCAGTCCCCCTGGGGGGGACTATGGCTACACCTTC. This codes for CASSPPGGDYGYTF. The gene calls are TRBV27 and TRBJ1-2; D perhaps matches TRBD1 (5 bases). V lost 5 bases and J 3 bases, leaving 13 bases between the germline ends. The germline V gene has CDR1 MNHEY and CDR2 SMNVEV (reference sequence). This CDR3 has 14 amino acids.